This T cell receptor beta chain was profiled in a study of OX40 agonist ivuxolimab in advanced cancers. Study context: All patients had ivuxolimab intravenously every 2 weeks at 0.01 to 10 mg/kg. Study results and caveats: At 0.1 to 3.0 mg/kg and by week 6, clonal expansion occurred in CD4+ and CD8+ blood T cells. There were also nonresponders showing low normalized T-cell clonal expansion.

Using immunoSEQ multiplex PCR, the repertoire was profiled, and TCRdb retains in-frame clones only, with some absent. The sample carries tens of thousands of clones, around 90% recorded once. Losses at the gene ends were 5 bases for V and 4 bases for J; bases not matched to a gene: 10. This CDR3 has 15 residues. Germline-derived CDR1 and CDR2 are SGHAT and FQNNGV. This clone has just one count. Antigen unknown. This TCR derives from an adult with an advanced solid tumor such as melanoma, head and neck, liver or kidney cancer. The material sequenced was CD4+ or CD8+ T cells sorted from blood, taken in a trial of the OX40 agonist ivuxolimab. This chain joins TRBV11-2 and TRBJ1-2; TRBD1 matches 7 bases. The CDR3 spells CASSHKPGQSYGYTF. The CDR3 nucleotides are TGTGCCAGCAGCCACAAACCGGGACAGAGCTATGGCTACACCTTC.